What follows is one TCR beta chain and its context. Its target is not known. The data belong to a study of T cells after posttransplantation cyclophosphamide. Study-wide results and limits: Recipient CMV seropositivity and CMV reactivation strongly tracked TRB clonality.

V was clipped by 4 bases and J by 4 bases, with 18 bases between them. Germline V gene lookup returns CDR1 SGDLS and CDR2 YYNGEE. CDR3 size: 15 residues. TCRdb's table, derived via immunoSEQ multiplex PCR, lists solely in-frame clones and lacks some. The sample shows about 14,000 clones, no singletons; the ten largest hold around 23%. A marrow graft followed busulfan-fludarabine conditioning, with cyclophosphamide on days +3 and +4. This receptor was obtained from a female patient in her forties who received an allogeneic stem cell transplant from a related donor, was CMV-positive, and had no GVHD. T cells may partly derive from the graft donor. This sequence joins TRBV9 and TRBJ2-7, with D possibly matching TRBD1 (6 bases). The sequences come from PBMCs, collected 950 to 1,200 days after allogeneic stem cell transplant with posttransplant cyclophosphamide. In nucleotides, the CDR3 is TGTGCCAGCAGCTTCGGACAGAGGACGGCATACGAGCAGTACTTC. Its protein is CASSFGQRTAYEQYF.